This T cell receptor beta chain derives from a study of cytomegalovirus exposure and HLA in healthy donors. On this clone: As yet, its antigen is unknown.

PCR primers comprised 60 Vbeta and 13 Jbeta primers. This table comes from immunoSEQ multiplex PCR, and its TCRdb copy is limited to in-frame clones, with some not included. The profile shows 150,000 to 200,000 clones, approximately 71% of them singletons. Findings and limits, study-wide: In a later analysis, a genetic analysis reported fewer productive-TCR N-insertions in an Asian-associated ancestry cluster than the cohort average. HLA-A and HLA-B allele assignments for most subjects were reportedly predicted accurately using TCR beta sequences.

V lost 7 bases to trimming and J lost 4 bases, with 20 bases between them. CDR3 length: 16 residues. Looked up from germline, CDR1 is MDHEN and CDR2 is SYDVKM. This TCR came from a woman in her thirties or forties in good health and CMV-seropositive. The genes are TRBV28 and TRBJ1-5; a possible D gene is TRBD1 (6 bases). The sample taken for sequencing was PBMCs. Written as DNA, the CDR3 is TGTGCCAGCACTACCCCAAGGAGGGGGGGAAATCAGCCCCAGCATTTT. Residues: CASTTPRRGGNQPQHF.